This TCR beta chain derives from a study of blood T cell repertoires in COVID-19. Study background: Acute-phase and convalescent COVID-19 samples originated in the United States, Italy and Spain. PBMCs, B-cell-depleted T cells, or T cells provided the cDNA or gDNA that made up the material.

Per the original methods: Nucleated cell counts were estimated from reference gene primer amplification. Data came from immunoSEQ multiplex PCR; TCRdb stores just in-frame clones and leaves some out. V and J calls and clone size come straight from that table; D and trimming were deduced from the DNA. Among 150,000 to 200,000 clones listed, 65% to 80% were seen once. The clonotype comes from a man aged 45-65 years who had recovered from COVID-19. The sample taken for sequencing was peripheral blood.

The CDR3 DNA follows: TGTGCCAGCAGCTTGCGGGGGGCGGTCGATTGGGCCGAGCAGTACTTC. Amino acids: CASSLRGAVDWAEQYF. The genes are TRBV5-4 and TRBJ2-7; D may be TRBD2 (7 bases). Trimming stripped 1 base from V and 6 bases from J, with 20 bases between. This CDR3 has 16 amino acids. Germline CDR1 SGHNT, CDR2 YYREEE (reference sequence).